This T cell receptor beta chain was recorded in a study of control samples from healthy donors and cancer patients. Clones were sequenced by immunoSEQ multiplex PCR, and TCRdb holds only the in-frame ones, with some missing. The sample has 150,000 or so clones, approximately 94% seen once. The CDR3 is made up of 16 amino acids. Trimming left V 0 bases short and J 0 bases short, with 11 bases between. Per germline, CDR1 LGHNA and CDR2 YSLEER. Sequences were obtained from blood. The chain links TRBV4-3 to TRBJ1-2, with D uncertain. This receptor was taken from a man aged 35-49 years in good health. The CDR3 protein is CASSQDVMGANYGYTF. The CDR3 nucleotides are TGCGCCAGCAGCCAAGATGTCATGGGTGCTAACTATGGCTACACCTTC.